This entry lists 7 T cell receptor beta chains sequenced from one sample in a study of T and B cells in COVID-19 patients. Blood genomic DNA input for TRB amplification was about 240-550 ng. BIOMED2 TRB-A/B primer pools were used in multiplex TRB PCR. Each CDR3 protein gets one entry after TCRdb re-called the multiplex PCR reads with MiXCR. Here the sample spans roughly 8,000 distinct CDR3 sequences, roughly 27% being singletons. The sequencing input was blood. These receptors were obtained from a human donor who had recovered from COVID-19.

This chain connects TRBV6-2 or TRBV6-3 to TRBJ2-2, with 10 bases that match TRBD2. Germline CDR1 reads MNHEY; CDR2 reads SVGEGT. V was pared by 6 bases and J by 2 bases, with 9 bases of the junction left unmatched. CDR3 size: 17 residues. Here the CDR3 reads CASSPGQRGGNTGELFF. In nucleotides, the CDR3 is TGTGCCAGCAGCCCGGGACAGCGGGGGGGCAACACCGGGGAGCTGTTTTTT.

V usage is TRBV7-6 and J usage is TRBJ2-7, with 7 bases fitting TRBD1. V trimming: 5 bases; J trimming: 8 bases; junction bases outside the gene matches: 12. Per germline, CDR1 SGHVS and CDR2 FNYEAQ. The CDR3 has 14 residues. CDR3 in DNA: TGTGCCAGCAGCAGGGGGCTTCCTCCGGACCAGCAGTACTTC. Protein: CASSRGLPPDQQYF.

This clonotype is judged medium-sized. The chain links TRBV30 to TRBJ1-1; D is unresolved. Germline assignment: CDR1 GTSNPN and CDR2 SVGIG (reference sequence). The V end was cut by 0 bases, the J end by 1 base, with 6 bases between. CDR3 length equals 13 residues. CDR3 DNA sequence: TGTGCCTGGAGTGTGCGGGAGAACACTGAAGCTTTCTTT. Translating it yields CAWSVRENTEAFF.

A remark on this clonotype: A much bigger clone sits one base away, suggesting this may be a read error. The rearrangement uses TRBV19 and TRBJ1-5; 12 nucleotides match TRBD1. The CDR3 consists of 15 residues. Germline V gene sequence: CDR1 LNHDA, CDR2 SQIVND (reference sequence). The J segment lost 2 bases and the V segment lost 5 bases, leaving 1 base of the junction unmatched. CDR3 sequence reads: CASSGTGGGNQPQHF. CDR3 coding DNA: TGTGCCAGTAGTGGGACAGGGGGCGGCAATCAGCCCCAGCATTTT.

This clonotype qualifies as medium-sized (0.01 to 0.1%). This chain links TRBV19 with TRBJ1-3; D is unresolved. The germline CDR1 and CDR2 sequences are LNHDA and SQIVND (reference sequence). CDR3 length: 14 amino acids. V gave up 1 base and J gave up 0 bases, with 4 bases separating them. This chain's CDR3 is CASSIGLSGNTIYF. CDR3 nucleotide sequence: TGTGCCAGTAGTATAGGCCTCTCTGGAAACACCATATATTTT. Based on the CDR3 plus reference TRBV19 and TRBJ1-3, the full variable domain is DGGITQSPKYLFRKEGQNVTLSCEQNLNHDAMYWYRQDPGQGLRLIYYSQIVNDFQKGDIAEGYSVSREKKESFPLTVTSAQKNPTAFYLCASSIGLSGNTIYFGEGSWLTVV.

This clonotype was seen just once. This chain uses TRBV7-9 with TRBJ1-3, with D tentatively TRBD1 (5 bases). This CDR3 has 18 amino acids. Deletions cut 8 bases from V and 1 base from J, with 24 bases between. Germline V gene sequence: CDR1 SEHNR, CDR2 FQNEAQ (reference sequence). The CDR3 sequence: CASSTPTTGPLSGNTIYF. The CDR3 DNA is TGTGCCAGCTCCACCCCCACGACGGGGCCTCTGTCTGGAAACACCATATATTTT.

This clonotype was picked up a small number of times. The chain carries TRBV5-4 and TRBJ1-1; TRBD1 agrees at 8 bases. The germline V gene has CDR1 SGHNT and CDR2 YYREEE (reference sequence). The CDR3 has 13 amino acids. The V and J ends lost 2 bases and 4 bases, in that order; junction bases with no gene match: 1. CDR3 in DNA: TGTGCCAGCAGCTTTGGACAGGGCACTGAAGCTTTCTTT. Its translation is CASSFGQGTEAFF.